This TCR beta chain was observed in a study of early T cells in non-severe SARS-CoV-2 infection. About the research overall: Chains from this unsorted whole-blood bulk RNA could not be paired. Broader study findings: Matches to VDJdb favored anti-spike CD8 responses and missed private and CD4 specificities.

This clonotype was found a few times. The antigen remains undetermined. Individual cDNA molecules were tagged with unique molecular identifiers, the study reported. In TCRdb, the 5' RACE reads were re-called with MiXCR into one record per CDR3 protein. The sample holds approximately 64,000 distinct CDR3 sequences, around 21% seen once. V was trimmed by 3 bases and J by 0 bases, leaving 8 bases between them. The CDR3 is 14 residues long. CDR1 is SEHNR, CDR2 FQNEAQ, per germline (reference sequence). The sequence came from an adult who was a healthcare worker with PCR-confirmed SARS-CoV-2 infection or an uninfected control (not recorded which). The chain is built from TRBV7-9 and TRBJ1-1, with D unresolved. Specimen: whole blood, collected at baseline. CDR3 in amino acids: CASSFESVNTEAFF. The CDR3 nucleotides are TGTGCCAGCAGCTTCGAATCGGTGAACACTGAAGCTTTCTTT.